A selection of T cell receptor beta chains follows, all from one sample in a study of metastatic and nonmetastatic thyroid tumors. TCRdb re-clonotyped the PCR reads via MiXCR. The table has 15,000 or so clones, under 30% seen once. The sample comprised blood. The receptor source for this set is a male donor with papillary thyroid cancer or a benign thyroid nodule (not recorded which). Some clones in this sample may be carry-over from other donors' samples. CDR3s include the opening cysteine and the closing phenylalanine or tryptophan. Only some rows state a clone size, as once, few, many or a class for expanded clones.

clone size	V gene	J gene	CDR3 length	CDR3 protein
many	TRBV7-3	TRBJ2-7	15	CASSPGLAGVYEQYF
.	TRBV4-1	TRBJ2-7	14	CASSSGDRANEQYF
few	TRBV6-1	TRBJ2-7	15	CASSLSGLSSYEQYF
medium-sized	TRBV11-2	TRBJ2-7	15	CASSLRATSNYEQYF
many	TRBV24-1	TRBJ1-2	13	CATSVGDNYGYTF
few	TRBV10-3	TRBJ1-6	14	CAISRQGGNPPLHF
medium-sized	TRBV20-1	TRBJ2-3	15	CSLKRGRTSTDTQYF
few	TRBV2	TRBJ1-6	15	CASSVAYAYNSNLHF
medium-sized	TRBV6-1	TRBJ2-7	14	CASTRELPAHEQYF
medium-sized	TRBV20-1	TRBJ2-1	14	CSAPGTSDINEQFF